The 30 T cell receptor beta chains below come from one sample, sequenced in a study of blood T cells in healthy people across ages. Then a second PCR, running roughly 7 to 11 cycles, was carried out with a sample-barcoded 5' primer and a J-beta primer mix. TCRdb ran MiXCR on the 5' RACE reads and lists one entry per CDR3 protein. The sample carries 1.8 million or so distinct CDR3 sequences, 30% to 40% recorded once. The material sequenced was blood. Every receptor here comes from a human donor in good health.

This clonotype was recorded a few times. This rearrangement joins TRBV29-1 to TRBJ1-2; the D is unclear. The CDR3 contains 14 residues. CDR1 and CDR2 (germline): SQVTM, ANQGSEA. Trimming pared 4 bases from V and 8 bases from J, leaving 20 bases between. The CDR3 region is CSVGEGQAVWGYTF. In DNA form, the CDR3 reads TGCAGCGTTGGAGAGGGTCAGGCCGTTTGGGGCTACACCTTC.

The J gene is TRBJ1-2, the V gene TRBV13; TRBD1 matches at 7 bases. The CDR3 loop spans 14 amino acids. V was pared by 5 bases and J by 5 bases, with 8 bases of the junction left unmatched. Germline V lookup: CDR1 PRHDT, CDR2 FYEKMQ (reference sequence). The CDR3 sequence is CASSQTGDRYGYTF. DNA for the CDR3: TGTGCCAGCAGCCAAACAGGGGATCGGTATGGCTACACCTTC.

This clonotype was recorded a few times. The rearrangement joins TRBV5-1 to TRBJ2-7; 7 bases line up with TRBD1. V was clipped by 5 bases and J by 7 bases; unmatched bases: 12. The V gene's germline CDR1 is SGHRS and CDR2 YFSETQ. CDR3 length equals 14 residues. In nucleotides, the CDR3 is TGCGCCAGCAGTCCCGGGACAGAAAAGATTGAGCAGTACTTC. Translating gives CASSPGTEKIEQYF.

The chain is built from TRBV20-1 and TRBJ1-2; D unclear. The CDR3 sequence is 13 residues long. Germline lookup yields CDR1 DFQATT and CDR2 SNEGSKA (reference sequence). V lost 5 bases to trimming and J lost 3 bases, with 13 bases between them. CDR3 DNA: TGCAGTGCTTGGGTCTCGGATTACTATGGCTACACCTTC. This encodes CSAWVSDYYGYTF.

The CDR3 sequence: CASSLSGGGHNQPQHF. The CDR3 bases are TGTGCCAGCAGTTTATCGGGAGGGGGCCACAATCAGCCCCAGCATTTT. The V gene is TRBV27, the J gene TRBJ1-5; TRBD1 matches at 7 bases. Germline loops: CDR1 MNHEY, CDR2 SMNVEV (reference sequence). CDR3 length: 16 residues. J gave up 3 bases and V 0 bases, and 5 bases lay outside the gene matches.

DNA for the CDR3: TGCAGTGCTAGAGTGGACAGTATGAACACTGAAGCTTTCTTT. Translated: CSARVDSMNTEAFF. V gene TRBV20-1 combines with J gene TRBJ1-1; a weak D match, TRBD1 (6 bases). V gave up 1 base and J gave up 0 bases, with 9 bases separating them. In germline, CDR1 is DFQATT, CDR2 SNEGSKA (reference sequence). CDR3 size: 14 residues.

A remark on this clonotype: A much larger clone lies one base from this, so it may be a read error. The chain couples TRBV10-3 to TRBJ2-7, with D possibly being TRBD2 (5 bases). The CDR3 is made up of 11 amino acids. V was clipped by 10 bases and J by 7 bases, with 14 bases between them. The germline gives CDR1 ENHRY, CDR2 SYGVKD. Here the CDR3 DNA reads TGTGCCACCGCTAGCACGAGGGAGCAGTACTTC. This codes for CATASTREQYF.

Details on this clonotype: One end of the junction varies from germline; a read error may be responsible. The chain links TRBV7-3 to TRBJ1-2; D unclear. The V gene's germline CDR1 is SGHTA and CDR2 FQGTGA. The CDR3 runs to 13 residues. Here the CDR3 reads CACSDEGFYGYTF. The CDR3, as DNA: TGTGCCTGCAGCGATGAAGGTTTCTATGGCTACACCTTC.

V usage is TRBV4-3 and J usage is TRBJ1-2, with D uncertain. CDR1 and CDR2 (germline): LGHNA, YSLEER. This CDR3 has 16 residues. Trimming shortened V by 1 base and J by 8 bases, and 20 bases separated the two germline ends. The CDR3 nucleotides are TGCGCCAGCAGCCAAGTCCTTGATAGCTTGCCGAGGGGCTACACCTTC. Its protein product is CASSQVLDSLPRGYTF.

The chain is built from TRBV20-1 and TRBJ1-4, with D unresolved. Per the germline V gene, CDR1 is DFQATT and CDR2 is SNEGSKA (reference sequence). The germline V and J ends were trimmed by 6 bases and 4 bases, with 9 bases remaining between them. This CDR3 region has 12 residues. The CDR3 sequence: CSACPNNEKLFF. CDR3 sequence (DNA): TGCAGTGCGTGCCCTAATAATGAAAAACTGTTTTTT.

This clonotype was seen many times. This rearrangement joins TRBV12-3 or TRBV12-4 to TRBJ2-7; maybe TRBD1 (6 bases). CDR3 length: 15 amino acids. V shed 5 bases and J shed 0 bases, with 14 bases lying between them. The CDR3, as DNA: TGTGCCAGCAGTGCACGGGACACCGCCTCCTACGAGCAGTACTTC. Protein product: CASSARDTASYEQYF.

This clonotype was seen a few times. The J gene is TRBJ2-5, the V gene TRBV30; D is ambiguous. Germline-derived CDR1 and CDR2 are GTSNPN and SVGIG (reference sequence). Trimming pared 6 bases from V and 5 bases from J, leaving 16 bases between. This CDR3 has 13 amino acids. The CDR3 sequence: CACRPNPGETQYF. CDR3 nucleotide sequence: TGTGCCTGTAGGCCTAATCCCGGGGAGACCCAGTACTTC.

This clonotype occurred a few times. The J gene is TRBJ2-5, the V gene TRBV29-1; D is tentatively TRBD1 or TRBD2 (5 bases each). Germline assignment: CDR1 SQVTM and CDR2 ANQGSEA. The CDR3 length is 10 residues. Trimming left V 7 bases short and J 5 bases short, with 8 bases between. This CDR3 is CSGGTETQYF. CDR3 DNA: TGCAGCGGGGGGACGGAGACCCAGTACTTC.

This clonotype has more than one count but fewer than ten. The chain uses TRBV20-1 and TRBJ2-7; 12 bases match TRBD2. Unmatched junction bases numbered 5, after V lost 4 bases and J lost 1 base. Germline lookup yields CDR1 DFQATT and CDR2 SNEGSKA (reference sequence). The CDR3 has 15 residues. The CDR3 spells CSANELAGGSYEQYF. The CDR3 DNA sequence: TGCAGTGCTAACGAACTAGCGGGGGGATCCTACGAGCAGTACTTC.

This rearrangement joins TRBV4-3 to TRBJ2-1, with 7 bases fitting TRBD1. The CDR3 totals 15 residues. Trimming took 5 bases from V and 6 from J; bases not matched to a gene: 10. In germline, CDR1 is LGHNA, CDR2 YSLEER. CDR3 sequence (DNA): TGCGCCAGCAGCAGAAGCCCGGGACAGTTCAATGAGCAGTTCTTC. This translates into CASSRSPGQFNEQFF.

The CDR3 sequence is CASHKMASGGEETQYF. CDR3 nucleotide sequence: TGTGCCAGTCACAAAATGGCTAGCGGGGGGGAAGAGACCCAGTACTTC. The V and J genes are TRBV27 and TRBJ2-5; 12 bases are a match to TRBD2. CDR1 and CDR2 (germline): MNHEY, SMNVEV (reference sequence). V lost 9 bases and J lost 3; bases outside the gene matches: 11. This CDR3 region has 16 residues.

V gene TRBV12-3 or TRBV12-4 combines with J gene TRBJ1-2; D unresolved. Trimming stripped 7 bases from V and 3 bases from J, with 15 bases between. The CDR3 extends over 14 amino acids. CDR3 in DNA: TGTGCCAGCACCACCAGACGGGGTGACTATGGCTACACCTTC. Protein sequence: CASTTRRGDYGYTF.

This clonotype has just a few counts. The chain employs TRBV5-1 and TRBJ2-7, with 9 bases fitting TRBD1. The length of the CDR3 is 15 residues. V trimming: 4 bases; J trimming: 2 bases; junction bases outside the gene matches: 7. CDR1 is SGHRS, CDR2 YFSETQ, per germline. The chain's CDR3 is CASSVGTGRTYEQYF. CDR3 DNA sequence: TGCGCCAGCAGCGTCGGGACAGGGAGAACCTACGAGCAGTACTTC.

The CDR3 sequence: CASSQTWEEQSQPQHF. The CDR3 DNA sequence: TGCGCCAGCAGCCAGACGTGGGAGGAGCAGAGCCAGCCCCAGCATTTT. This chain joins TRBV4-1 and TRBJ1-5; D not certain. Germline V gene lookup returns CDR1 MGHRA and CDR2 YSYEKL. The CDR3 runs to 16 residues. The V end lost 3 bases, the J end lost 7 bases, and 19 bases lay between the germline ends.

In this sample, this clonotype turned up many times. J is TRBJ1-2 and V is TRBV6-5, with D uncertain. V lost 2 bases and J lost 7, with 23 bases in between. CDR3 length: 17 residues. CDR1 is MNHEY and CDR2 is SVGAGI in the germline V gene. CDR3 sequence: CASSYGGGQPPMFGYTF. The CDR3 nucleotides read TGTGCCAGCAGTTACGGAGGAGGGCAGCCGCCTATGTTTGGCTACACCTTC.

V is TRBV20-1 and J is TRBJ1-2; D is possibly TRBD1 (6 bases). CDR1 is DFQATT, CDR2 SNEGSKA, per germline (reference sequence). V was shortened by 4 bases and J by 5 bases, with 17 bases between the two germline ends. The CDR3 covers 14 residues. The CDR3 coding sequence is TGCAGTGCTACCTCGGGGGCGGATAATTATGGCTACACCTTC. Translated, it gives CSATSGADNYGYTF.

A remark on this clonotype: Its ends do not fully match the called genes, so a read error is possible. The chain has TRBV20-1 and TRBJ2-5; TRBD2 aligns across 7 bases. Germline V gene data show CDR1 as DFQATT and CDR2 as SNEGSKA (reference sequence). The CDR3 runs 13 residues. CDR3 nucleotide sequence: TGCAGTGCCGAGACGCTAGCGGAAGAGGCCCAGTACTTC. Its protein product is CSAETLAEEAQYF.

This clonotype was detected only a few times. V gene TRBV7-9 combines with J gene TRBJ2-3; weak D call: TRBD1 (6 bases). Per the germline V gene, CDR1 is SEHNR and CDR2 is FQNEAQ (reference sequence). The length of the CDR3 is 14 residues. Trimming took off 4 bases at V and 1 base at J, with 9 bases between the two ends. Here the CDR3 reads CASSSGHRTDTQYF. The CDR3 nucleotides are TGTGCCAGCAGCTCGGGACACCGCACAGATACGCAGTATTTT.

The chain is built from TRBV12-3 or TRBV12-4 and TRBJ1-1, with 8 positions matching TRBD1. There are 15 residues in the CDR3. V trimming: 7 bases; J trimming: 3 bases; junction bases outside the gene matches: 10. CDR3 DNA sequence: TGTGCCAGCACTCTCACAGGGGGGCCCCACACTGAAGCTTTCTTT. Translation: CASTLTGGPHTEAFF.

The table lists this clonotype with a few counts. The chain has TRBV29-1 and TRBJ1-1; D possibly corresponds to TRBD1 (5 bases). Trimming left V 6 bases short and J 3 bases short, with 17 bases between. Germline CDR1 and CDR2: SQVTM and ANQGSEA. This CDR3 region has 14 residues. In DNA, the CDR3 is TGCAGCGTAATGACAGTGAAACGGGACACTGAAGCTTTCTTT. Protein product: CSVMTVKRDTEAFF. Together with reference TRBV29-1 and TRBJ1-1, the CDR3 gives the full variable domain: SAVISQKPSRDICQRGTSLTIQCQVDSQVTMMFWYRQQPGQSLTLIATANQGSEATYESGFVIDKFPISRPNLTFSTLTVSNMSPEDSSIYLCSVMTVKRDTEAFFGQGTRLTVV.

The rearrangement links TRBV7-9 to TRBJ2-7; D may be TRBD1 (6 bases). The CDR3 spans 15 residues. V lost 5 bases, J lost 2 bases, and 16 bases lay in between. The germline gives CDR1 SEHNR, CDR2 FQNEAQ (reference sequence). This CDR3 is CASSPPQGTTYEQYF. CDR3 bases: TGTGCCAGCAGCCCCCCCCAGGGGACCACCTACGAGCAGTACTTC.

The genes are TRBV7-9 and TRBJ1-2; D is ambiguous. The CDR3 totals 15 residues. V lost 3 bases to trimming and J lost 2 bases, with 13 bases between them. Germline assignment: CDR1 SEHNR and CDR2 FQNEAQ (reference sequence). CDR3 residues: CASSFPSGSNYGYTF. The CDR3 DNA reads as TGTGCCAGCAGCTTTCCGAGTGGTAGCAACTATGGCTACACCTTC.

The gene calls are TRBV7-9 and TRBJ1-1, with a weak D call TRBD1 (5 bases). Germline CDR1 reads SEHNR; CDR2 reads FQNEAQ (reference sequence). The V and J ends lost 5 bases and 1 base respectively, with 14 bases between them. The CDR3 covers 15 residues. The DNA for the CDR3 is TGTGCCAGCAGCCAACGGGACGAAAAGAACACTGAAGCTTTCTTT. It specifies CASSQRDEKNTEAFF.

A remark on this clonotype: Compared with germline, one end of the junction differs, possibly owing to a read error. The CDR3 DNA sequence: TGTGCCAGCAGCCGACGATCCTCCGAGCAGTACTTC. It encodes CASSRRSSEQYF. The gene calls are TRBV7-9 and TRBJ2-7; unclear D gene. Germline CDR1 reads SEHNR; CDR2 reads FQNEAQ (reference sequence). CDR3 size: 12 residues.

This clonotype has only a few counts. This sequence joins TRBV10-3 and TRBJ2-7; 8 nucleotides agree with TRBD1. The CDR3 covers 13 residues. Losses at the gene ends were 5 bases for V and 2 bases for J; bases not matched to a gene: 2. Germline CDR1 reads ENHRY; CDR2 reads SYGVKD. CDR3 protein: CAISTGGAYEQYF. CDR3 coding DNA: TGTGCCATCAGTACAGGGGGAGCCTACGAGCAGTACTTC.